Detailed here is one T cell receptor beta chain. Ages ranged from about 18 to 89 years, with residence in about two dozen US areas. Researchers sorted participants into cohorts using their self-reported clinical history. Donors of Cohort 3 who recovered were those that had two negative PCRs, clearance, or symptom resolution. In the authors' methods: Reference gene primer amplification gave estimated nucleated cell counts. Using immunoSEQ multiplex PCR, the repertoire was profiled, and TCRdb retains in-frame clones only, with some absent. V, J and clone size reflect that table, while D and trimming were determined from the DNA. Of approximately 230,000 clones in the sample, roughly 91% were seen once. The sample comes from a study of blood T cell repertoires in COVID-19. Sequencing was performed on PBMCs or T cells enriched from blood (not recorded which). The receptor was isolated from a woman younger than 45 who had recovered from COVID-19.

The CDR3 region has the DNA TGTGCCAGCGGCGAGACAGGGTATGCCGGGGAGCTGTTTTTT. Protein sequence: CASGETGYAGELFF. This chain connects TRBV28 to TRBJ2-2; TRBD1 aligns across 7 bases. V lost 8 bases to trimming and J lost 6 bases; unmatched junction nucleotides: 9. The V gene's germline CDR1 is MDHEN and CDR2 SYDVKM. CDR3 length: 14 residues.